This is a list of T cell receptor beta chains from one sample in a study of radiotherapy plus CTLA-4 blockade in lung cancer. Generated by immunoSEQ multiplex PCR, the TCRdb table keeps only in-frame clones and is missing some. The table shows some 41,000 clones, with about 67% occurring only once. The input for sequencing was peripheral blood, taken from a patient treated with radiotherapy plus ipilimumab. All receptors come from a human donor with non-small cell lung cancer who had a partial response to radiotherapy plus ipilimumab. Each CDR3 is given with its conserved first and last residue. A D gene is named only where the DNA matches it firmly. Clone size is stated in some rows and not others, as once, few, many or a class when expanded.

CDR3 length: 14
V gene: TRBV10-3
clone size: -
D gene: TRBD1
J gene: TRBJ1-2
CDR3 protein: CAISGTGERSGYTF
CDR3 DNA: TGTGCCATCAGTGGAACAGGGGAGCGGAGTGGCTACACCTTC

CDR3 length: 15
V gene: TRBV9
clone size: -
D gene: TRBD2
J gene: TRBJ2-2
CDR3 protein: CASSKGLVGAGELFF
CDR3 DNA: TGTGCCAGCTCCAAGGGACTAGTGGGTGCCGGGGAGCTGTTTTTT

CDR3 length: 14
V gene: TRBV5-1
clone size: -
D gene: TRBD1
J gene: TRBJ2-1
CDR3 protein: CASSSWDSSNEQFF
CDR3 DNA: TGCGCCAGCAGCTCCTGGGACAGCTCCAATGAGCAGTTCTTC

CDR3 length: 14
V gene: TRBV19
clone size: -
D gene: TRBD1
J gene: TRBJ2-5
CDR3 protein: CASSSGQGTETQYF
CDR3 DNA: TGTGCCAGTAGTTCAGGACAGGGGACGGAGACCCAGTACTTC

CDR3 length: 14
V gene: TRBV5-1
clone size: once
D gene: TRBD1
J gene: TRBJ2-2
CDR3 protein: CASSPGQGAGELFF
CDR3 DNA: TGCGCCAGCAGCCCCGGACAGGGGGCAGGGGAGCTGTTTTTT

CDR3 length: 14
V gene: TRBV6-5
clone size: many
D gene: TRBD1
J gene: TRBJ1-4
CDR3 protein: CASSYRQGQEKLFF
CDR3 DNA: TGTGCCAGCAGTTATCGACAGGGACAAGAAAAACTGTTTTTT

CDR3 length: 14
V gene: TRBV12-5
clone size: few
D gene: -
J gene: TRBJ1-1
CDR3 protein: CASDLRVEGGEAFF
CDR3 DNA: TGTGCTAGTGACTTGAGGGTGGAGGGAGGTGAAGCTTTCTTT

CDR3 length: 14
V gene: TRBV11-2
clone size: -
D gene: TRBD1
J gene: TRBJ2-7
CDR3 protein: CASSPRTGFPEQYF
CDR3 DNA: TGTGCCAGCAGCCCACGGACAGGTTTTCCCGAGCAGTACTTC

CDR3 length: 12
V gene: TRBV2
clone size: many
D gene: -
J gene: TRBJ2-7
CDR3 protein: CASSLDFYEQYF
CDR3 DNA: TGTGCCAGCAGCCTCGACTTCTACGAGCAGTACTTC

CDR3 length: 14
V gene: TRBV7-2
clone size: once
D gene: -
J gene: TRBJ2-5
CDR3 protein: CASSLGQHQETQYF
CDR3 DNA: TGTGCCAGCAGCTTAGGACAGCACCAAGAGACCCAGTACTTC

CDR3 length: 15
V gene: TRBV6-6
clone size: -
D gene: TRBD1
J gene: TRBJ1-2
CDR3 protein: CASSSGQVFVYGYTF
CDR3 DNA: TGTGCCAGCAGCTCCGGACAGGTCTTTGTCTATGGCTACACCTTC

CDR3 length: 13
V gene: TRBV6-5
clone size: -
D gene: -
J gene: TRBJ2-7
CDR3 protein: CASRKQGSYEQYF
CDR3 DNA: TGTGCCAGCAGAAAACAGGGCTCCTACGAGCAGTACTTC

CDR3 length: 19
V gene: TRBV18
clone size: -
D gene: TRBD2
J gene: TRBJ2-3
CDR3 protein: CASSPLRTSGRAGGDTQYF
CDR3 DNA: TGTGCCAGCTCACCGCTCAGGACTAGCGGGAGGGCCGGTGGAGATACGCAGTATTTT

CDR3 length: 15
V gene: TRBV6-6
clone size: -
D gene: -
J gene: TRBJ2-6
CDR3 protein: CASLGWGAGANVLTF
CDR3 DNA: TGTGCCAGTCTAGGGTGGGGCGCTGGGGCCAACGTCCTGACTTTC

CDR3 length: 15
V gene: TRBV6-5
clone size: -
D gene: -
J gene: TRBJ1-2
CDR3 protein: CASSRSWEERPGYTF
CDR3 DNA: TGTGCCAGCAGTCGATCTTGGGAGGAGCGGCCCGGCTACACCTTC

CDR3 length: 13
V gene: TRBV6-4
clone size: -
D gene: -
J gene: TRBJ2-7
CDR3 protein: CASTSGSSYEQYF
CDR3 DNA: TGTGCCAGTACATCCGGGAGCTCCTACGAGCAGTACTTC

CDR3 length: 15
V gene: TRBV6-1
clone size: many
D gene: TRBD1
J gene: TRBJ1-5
CDR3 protein: CASSWTGGLDQPQHF
CDR3 DNA: TGTGCCAGCAGCTGGACAGGGGGCCTGGATCAGCCCCAGCATTTT

CDR3 length: 15
V gene: TRBV14
clone size: few
D gene: TRBD1
J gene: TRBJ1-1
CDR3 protein: CASRRQTGIDTEAFF
CDR3 DNA: TGTGCCAGCAGACGTCAGACAGGGATTGACACTGAAGCTTTCTTT

CDR3 length: 14
V gene: TRBV4-1
clone size: -
D gene: -
J gene: TRBJ1-1
CDR3 protein: CASSRADGLAEAFF
CDR3 DNA: TGCGCCAGCAGCCGAGCCGATGGTCTCGCTGAAGCTTTCTTT

CDR3 length: 14
V gene: TRBV27
clone size: once
D gene: -
J gene: TRBJ2-1
CDR3 protein: CASSSPDSYNEQFF
CDR3 DNA: TGTGCCAGCAGTTCCCCCGACTCATACAATGAGCAGTTCTTC

CDR3 length: 15
V gene: TRBV15
clone size: -
D gene: -
J gene: TRBJ2-5
CDR3 protein: CATKQELAAQETQYF
CDR3 DNA: TGTGCCACCAAGCAGGAACTAGCCGCACAAGAGACCCAGTACTTC

CDR3 length: 17
V gene: TRBV5-1
clone size: -
D gene: TRBD1
J gene: TRBJ1-1
CDR3 protein: CASSSDGTGVRGTEAFF
CDR3 DNA: TGCGCCAGCAGCTCGGATGGGACAGGGGTTAGGGGGACTGAAGCTTTCTTT

CDR3 length: 12
V gene: TRBV19
clone size: -
D gene: -
J gene: TRBJ2-1
CDR3 protein: CASSFSAREQFF
CDR3 DNA: TGTGCCAGTAGTTTTTCTGCTAGGGAGCAGTTCTTC

CDR3 length: 15
V gene: TRBV9
clone size: few
D gene: -
J gene: TRBJ1-6
CDR3 protein: CASSPRQADNSPLHF
CDR3 DNA: TGTGCCAGCAGCCCCCGACAGGCGGATAATTCACCCCTCCACTTT

CDR3 length: 13
V gene: TRBV5-6
clone size: -
D gene: TRBD1
J gene: TRBJ1-1
CDR3 protein: CASSQDRADEAFF
CDR3 DNA: TGTGCCAGCAGCCAGGACAGGGCGGATGAAGCTTTCTTT

CDR3 length: 15
V gene: TRBV30
clone size: once
D gene: -
J gene: TRBJ2-2
CDR3 protein: CAWSMAGPDTGELFF
CDR3 DNA: TGTGCCTGGAGTATGGCGGGACCCGACACCGGGGAGCTGTTTTTT

CDR3 length: 14
V gene: TRBV7-3
clone size: -
D gene: TRBD1
J gene: TRBJ1-1
CDR3 protein: CASSRDRGNTEAFF
CDR3 DNA: TGTGCCAGCAGCCGAGACAGGGGGAACACTGAAGCTTTCTTT

CDR3 length: 16
V gene: TRBV14
clone size: -
D gene: TRBD2
J gene: TRBJ2-1
CDR3 protein: CASSTFSGLAVHEQFF
CDR3 DNA: TGTGCCAGCAGCACCTTTTCTGGACTAGCCGTCCATGAGCAGTTCTTC

CDR3 length: 16
V gene: TRBV25-1
clone size: -
D gene: -
J gene: TRBJ2-1
CDR3 protein: CASSSRGSFSYNEQFF
CDR3 DNA: TGTGCCAGCAGTTCCAGGGGCAGCTTTTCCTACAATGAGCAGTTCTTC

CDR3 length: 12
V gene: TRBV2
clone size: -
D gene: -
J gene: TRBJ2-7
CDR3 protein: CASRTDSYEQYF
CDR3 DNA: TGTGCCAGCAGGACCGACTCTTACGAGCAGTACTTC

CDR3 length: 13
V gene: TRBV27
clone size: -
D gene: TRBD1
J gene: TRBJ1-5
CDR3 protein: CASSSRGRQPQHF
CDR3 DNA: TGTGCCAGCAGTTCAAGGGGGCGCCAGCCCCAGCATTTT

CDR3 length: 19
V gene: TRBV5-5
clone size: few
D gene: TRBD1
J gene: TRBJ2-7
CDR3 protein: CASSLEGGRGQGLFYEQYF
CDR3 DNA: TGTGCCAGCAGCTTGGAGGGGGGGCGGGGACAGGGACTTTTCTACGAGCAGTACTTC

CDR3 length: 17
V gene: TRBV5-4
clone size: -
D gene: TRBD2
J gene: TRBJ2-1
CDR3 protein: CASSLVGGTSGKNEQFF
CDR3 DNA: TGTGCCAGCAGCTTGGTGGGGGGGACTAGCGGGAAGAATGAGCAGTTCTTC

CDR3 length: 13
V gene: TRBV5-1
clone size: -
D gene: -
J gene: TRBJ1-1
CDR3 protein: CASKDRRNTEAFF
CDR3 DNA: TGCGCCAGCAAGGACAGAAGGAACACTGAAGCTTTCTTT

CDR3 length: 16
V gene: TRBV5-1
clone size: -
D gene: TRBD2
J gene: TRBJ2-2
CDR3 protein: CASSLGLAGVTGELFF
CDR3 DNA: TGCGCCAGCAGCTTGGGGCTAGCGGGAGTCACCGGGGAGCTGTTTTTT

CDR3 length: 15
V gene: TRBV30
clone size: -
D gene: -
J gene: TRBJ1-5
CDR3 protein: CAWSLRGGGNQPQHF
CDR3 DNA: TGTGCCTGGAGTTTAAGGGGAGGGGGCAATCAGCCCCAGCATTTT

CDR3 length: 16
V gene: TRBV7-2
clone size: -
D gene: -
J gene: TRBJ2-7
CDR3 protein: CASSLGPAVSSYEQYF
CDR3 DNA: TGTGCCAGCAGCTTAGGACCAGCGGTTAGCTCCTACGAGCAGTACTTC

CDR3 length: 16
V gene: TRBV10-3
clone size: few
D gene: -
J gene: TRBJ1-4
CDR3 protein: CAISESGGDWDEKLFF
CDR3 DNA: TGTGCCATCAGTGAGTCAGGAGGGGATTGGGATGAAAAACTGTTTTTT

CDR3 length: 13
V gene: TRBV5-5
clone size: -
D gene: -
J gene: TRBJ1-1
CDR3 protein: CASSRAVNTEAFF
CDR3 DNA: TGTGCCAGCAGCAGAGCCGTGAACACTGAAGCTTTCTTT

CDR3 length: 14
V gene: TRBV6-5
clone size: -
D gene: TRBD1
J gene: TRBJ1-1
CDR3 protein: CASSYRRGGDEAFF
CDR3 DNA: TGTGCCAGCAGTTATCGGAGAGGGGGCGATGAAGCTTTCTTT

CDR3 length: 16
V gene: TRBV5-1
clone size: -
D gene: -
J gene: TRBJ2-1
CDR3 protein: CASSSLAGGRGGRQFF
CDR3 DNA: TGCGCCAGCAGCTCCCTGGCAGGGGGCAGGGGCGGGAGGCAGTTCTTC

CDR3 length: 16
V gene: TRBV7-3
clone size: -
D gene: -
J gene: TRBJ2-2
CDR3 protein: CASSEQGRMLTGELFF
CDR3 DNA: TGTGCCAGCAGCGAACAGGGGAGGATGTTGACCGGGGAGCTGTTTTTT

CDR3 length: 14
V gene: TRBV27
clone size: -
D gene: -
J gene: TRBJ2-1
CDR3 protein: CASTRDSSYNEQFF
CDR3 DNA: TGTGCCAGCACCCGGGACTCCTCCTACAATGAGCAGTTCTTC

CDR3 length: 16
V gene: TRBV2
clone size: -
D gene: -
J gene: TRBJ1-1
CDR3 protein: CASSDPTADGTTEAFF
CDR3 DNA: TGTGCCAGCAGTGACCCCACCGCAGATGGGACAACTGAAGCTTTCTTT

CDR3 length: 13
V gene: TRBV7-2
clone size: -
D gene: -
J gene: TRBJ1-2
CDR3 protein: CASSPPNSDGYTF
CDR3 DNA: TGTGCCAGCAGTCCGCCCAATTCAGATGGCTACACCTTC

CDR3 length: 14
V gene: TRBV6-1
clone size: -
D gene: TRBD2
J gene: TRBJ2-1
CDR3 protein: CASIRLAGVNEQFF
CDR3 DNA: TGTGCCAGCATTAGACTAGCGGGTGTCAATGAGCAGTTCTTC

CDR3 length: 15
V gene: TRBV18
clone size: -
D gene: -
J gene: TRBJ1-1
CDR3 protein: CASSPLQTSNTEAFF
CDR3 DNA: TGTGCCAGCTCACCGTTACAGACATCGAACACTGAAGCTTTCTTT

CDR3 length: 13
V gene: TRBV30
clone size: -
D gene: -
J gene: TRBJ2-7
CDR3 protein: CAWSASTPYEQYF
CDR3 DNA: TGTGCCTGGAGTGCCTCTACCCCCTACGAGCAGTACTTC

CDR3 length: 13
V gene: TRBV2
clone size: -
D gene: -
J gene: TRBJ1-1
CDR3 protein: CASLRVMNTEAFF
CDR3 DNA: TGTGCCAGTCTCCGGGTCATGAACACTGAAGCTTTCTTT

CDR3 length: 16
V gene: TRBV7-9
clone size: -
D gene: -
J gene: TRBJ2-7
CDR3 protein: CASSLTHLGSSAEQYF
CDR3 DNA: TGTGCCAGCAGCTTAACCCATTTAGGGTCTAGCGCTGAGCAGTACTTC

CDR3 length: 13
V gene: TRBV7-9
clone size: -
D gene: -
J gene: TRBJ2-7
CDR3 protein: CASSFPGSYEQYF
CDR3 DNA: TGTGCCAGCAGCTTCCCAGGCTCCTACGAGCAGTACTTC

CDR3 length: 13
V gene: TRBV27
clone size: -
D gene: -
J gene: TRBJ1-1
CDR3 protein: CASSFQRGTEAFF
CDR3 DNA: TGTGCCAGCAGTTTCCAAAGGGGCACTGAAGCTTTCTTT

CDR3 length: 13
V gene: TRBV6-6
clone size: -
D gene: -
J gene: TRBJ2-7
CDR3 protein: CASSSVGVPRQYF
CDR3 DNA: TGTGCCAGCAGTTCCGTCGGGGTGCCAAGGCAGTACTTC

CDR3 length: 12
V gene: TRBV6-6
clone size: -
D gene: -
J gene: TRBJ1-1
CDR3 protein: CASRDRSTEAFF
CDR3 DNA: TGTGCCAGCAGAGACAGGAGCACTGAAGCTTTCTTT

CDR3 length: 13
V gene: TRBV6-1
clone size: -
D gene: -
J gene: TRBJ1-1
CDR3 protein: CASSETVGTEAFF
CDR3 DNA: TGTGCCAGCAGTGAGACAGTCGGGACTGAAGCTTTCTTT

CDR3 length: 15
V gene: TRBV7-2
clone size: -
D gene: TRBD1
J gene: TRBJ2-1
CDR3 protein: CASSLEVGQYNEQFF
CDR3 DNA: TGTGCCAGCAGCTTAGAGGTGGGACAGTACAATGAGCAGTTCTTC

CDR3 length: 15
V gene: TRBV29-1
clone size: -
D gene: TRBD2
J gene: TRBJ2-1
CDR3 protein: CSVVEPGLAGNEQFF
CDR3 DNA: TGCAGCGTTGTGGAACCGGGACTAGCGGGGAATGAGCAGTTCTTC

CDR3 length: 15
V gene: TRBV7-3
clone size: -
D gene: TRBD2
J gene: TRBJ2-1
CDR3 protein: CASSPGGSPYNEQFF
CDR3 DNA: TGTGCCAGCAGTCCGGGAGGATCCCCCTACAATGAGCAGTTCTTC

CDR3 length: 15
V gene: TRBV7-9
clone size: -
D gene: TRBD1
J gene: TRBJ1-2
CDR3 protein: CASSLDPGQGKGYTF
CDR3 DNA: TGTGCCAGCAGCTTAGACCCGGGACAGGGGAAAGGCTACACCTTC

CDR3 length: 17
V gene: TRBV23-1
clone size: -
D gene: TRBD1
J gene: TRBJ2-7
CDR3 protein: CASSQHEAGQGVYEQYF
CDR3 DNA: TGCGCCAGCAGTCAACATGAAGCGGGACAGGGGGTCTACGAGCAGTACTTC